This T cell receptor beta chain was profiled in a study of blood T cell repertoires in COVID-19. Across the study: Material from acute and convalescent COVID-19 was sourced from the United States, Italy and Spain. T cells, B-cell-depleted T cells, or PBMCs supplied cDNA or gDNA.

Authors' processing steps: Counts of nucleated cells, estimated from reference gene primer amplification, were obtained. Data came from immunoSEQ multiplex PCR; TCRdb stores just in-frame clones and leaves some out. The D gene and trimming were derived from the DNA, and the V and J assignments and clone size from that table. The profile covers 250,000 to 300,000 clones, with about 80% appearing a single time and under 4.5% taken by the ten largest. This CDR3 region has 16 residues. CDR1 and CDR2 (germline): MDHEN, SYDVKM. The ends lost 5 bases at V and 4 bases at J; junction bases unmatched: 10. Participants had their cohort set by participant-reported clinical history.

The J gene is TRBJ2-3, the V gene TRBV28; 9 bases match TRBD1. This sequence originates from a man aged 30-40 years with acute COVID-19. Material: PBMCs or T cells enriched from blood (not recorded which). Here the CDR3 DNA reads TGTGCCAGCAGTCCGCACGTAACAGGGGGCCCAGATACGCAGTATTTT. Encoded protein: CASSPHVTGGPDTQYF.